The next 3 T cell receptor beta chains were all read from a single sample in a study of shared clonotypes between healthy human individuals. Profiled with immunoSEQ multiplex PCR; TCRdb holds only in-frame clones, not every one. The data hold some 2 million clones, with about 95% observed a single time. Cells designated naive CD8 were CD45RO-negative and were positively selected for CCR7, with terminally differentiated effector memory CD45RA+ cells excluded. Sample: naive CD8+ T cells sorted from blood. The receptors originated from a man aged 18 to 29 in good health.

CDR3 loop: CSVGNDRNTEAFF. In nucleotides, the CDR3 is TGCAGCGTAGGGAACGACAGGAACACTGAAGCTTTCTTT. V and J are TRBV29-1 and TRBJ1-1, with a weak D call TRBD1 (5 bases). Germline V lookup: CDR1 SQVTM, CDR2 ANQGSEA. This CDR3 comprises 13 residues. Between the trimmed V and J ends, which lost 6 bases and 1 base, there was a span of 12 bases.

The chain couples TRBV7-9 to TRBJ1-3; no clear D gene. Germline assignment: CDR1 SEHNR and CDR2 FQNEAQ (reference sequence). The CDR3 has 13 amino acids. The ends were cut back, 8 bases at V and 0 bases at J, with 8 bases in the middle. As DNA, the CDR3 is TGTGCCAGCGGGCCCCCCTCTGGAAACACCATATATTTT. Translating it yields CASGPPSGNTIYF.

This clone has only one observation. The chain couples TRBV6-6 to TRBJ1-5; D uncertain. This CDR3 region has 13 residues. The germline V and J ends were trimmed by 8 bases and 0 bases, with 8 bases remaining between them. Germline V lookup: CDR1 MNHNY, CDR2 SVGAGI (reference sequence). CDR3 sequence (DNA): TGTGCCAGCTTCGGCAGTAGCAATCAGCCCCAGCATTTT. Protein product: CASFGSSNQPQHF.